This T cell receptor beta chain was recorded in a study of cytomegalovirus exposure and HLA in healthy donors. Findings and limits, study-wide: For most TCR beta V segments, an earlier analysis put the productive rate at about 87% or about 30% of the time.

The CDR3 runs to 15 residues. Germline V CDR1 and CDR2: GTSNPN, SVGIG (reference sequence). V dropped 3 bases and J dropped 2; count of bases not matched to a gene: 4. The PCR made use of 60 Vbeta and 13 Jbeta primers. The assay was immunoSEQ multiplex PCR, and TCRdb's table has in-frame clones only and misses some. Of fewer than 200,000 clones listed, roughly 76% are singletons. This clone was detected only a few times. What it recognizes is unknown. This receptor was taken from a woman in her late teens or twenties in good health and CMV-seropositive. The V gene is TRBV30, the J gene TRBJ2-6; TRBD1 agrees at 7 bases. Sequencing was carried out using PBMCs. In nucleotides, the CDR3 is TGTGCCTGGAGAGAAACAGGGGCTGGGGCCAACGTCCTGACTTTC. This codes for CAWRETGAGANVLTF.